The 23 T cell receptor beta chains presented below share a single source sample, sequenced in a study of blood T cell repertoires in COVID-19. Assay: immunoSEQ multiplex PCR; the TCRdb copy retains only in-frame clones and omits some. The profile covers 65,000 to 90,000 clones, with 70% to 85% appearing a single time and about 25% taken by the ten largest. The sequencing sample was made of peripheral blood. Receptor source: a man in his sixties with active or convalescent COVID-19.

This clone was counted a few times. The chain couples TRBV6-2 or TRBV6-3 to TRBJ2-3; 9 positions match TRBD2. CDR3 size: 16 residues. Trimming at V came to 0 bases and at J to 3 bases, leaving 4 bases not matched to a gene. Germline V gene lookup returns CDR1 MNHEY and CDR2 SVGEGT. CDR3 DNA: TGTGCCAGCAGTTACTCCGGGCTAGCGGGGACAGATACGCAGTATTTT. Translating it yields CASSYSGLAGTDTQYF.

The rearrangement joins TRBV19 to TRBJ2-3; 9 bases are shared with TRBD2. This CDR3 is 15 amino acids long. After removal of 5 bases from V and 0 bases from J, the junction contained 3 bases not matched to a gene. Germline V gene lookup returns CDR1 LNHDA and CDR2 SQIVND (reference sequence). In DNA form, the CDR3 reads TGTGCCAGTAGTCAGCGGGGGGTAAGCACAGATACGCAGTATTTT. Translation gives CASSQRGVSTDTQYF.

This CDR3 reads CASSRLGQPGNDEQFF. CDR3 in DNA: TGCGCCAGCAGCCGATTGGGACAGCCCGGCAACGATGAGCAGTTCTTC. V gene TRBV5-1 combines with J gene TRBJ2-1; 7 bases agree with TRBD1. CDR3 size: 16 residues. J lost 8 bases, V lost 4 bases, and 15 bases had no gene match. CDR1 is SGHRS, CDR2 YFSETQ, per germline.

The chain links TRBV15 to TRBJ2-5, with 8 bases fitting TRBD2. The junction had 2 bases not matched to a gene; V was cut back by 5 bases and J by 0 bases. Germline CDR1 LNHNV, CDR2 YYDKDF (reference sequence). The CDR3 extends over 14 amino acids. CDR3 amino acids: CATSGGGNQETQYF. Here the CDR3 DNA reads TGTGCCACCAGCGGCGGGGGGAACCAAGAGACCCAGTACTTC.

The DNA for the CDR3 is TGTGCCAGCAGCTTAGAATTTGGCGGAGATACCTACGAGCAGTACTTC. This encodes CASSLEFGGDTYEQYF. The rearrangement uses TRBV7-3 and TRBJ2-7, with no clear D. Germline CDR1 reads SGHTA; CDR2 reads FQGTGA. Trimming removed 2 bases at V and 2 bases at J, with 16 bases between. The CDR3 covers 16 residues.

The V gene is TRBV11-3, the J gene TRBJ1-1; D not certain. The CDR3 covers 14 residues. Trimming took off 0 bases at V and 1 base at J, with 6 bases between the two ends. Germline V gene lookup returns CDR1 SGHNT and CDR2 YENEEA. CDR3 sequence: CASSLDGGNTEAFF. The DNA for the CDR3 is TGTGCCAGCAGCTTAGATGGCGGGAACACTGAAGCTTTCTTT.

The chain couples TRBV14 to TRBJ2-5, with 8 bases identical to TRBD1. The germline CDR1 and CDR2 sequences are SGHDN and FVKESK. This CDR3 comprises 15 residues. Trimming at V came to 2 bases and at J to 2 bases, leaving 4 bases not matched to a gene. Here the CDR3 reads CASSQTQGAQETQYF. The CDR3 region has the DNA TGTGCCAGCAGCCAAACTCAGGGGGCGCAAGAGACCCAGTACTTC.

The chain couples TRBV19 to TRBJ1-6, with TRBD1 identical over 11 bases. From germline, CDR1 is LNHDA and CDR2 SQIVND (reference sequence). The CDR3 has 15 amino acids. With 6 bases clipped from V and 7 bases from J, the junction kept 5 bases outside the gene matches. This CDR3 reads CASSHRDRGNSPLHF. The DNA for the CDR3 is TGTGCCAGTAGCCACCGGGACAGGGGGAATTCACCCCTCCACTTT.

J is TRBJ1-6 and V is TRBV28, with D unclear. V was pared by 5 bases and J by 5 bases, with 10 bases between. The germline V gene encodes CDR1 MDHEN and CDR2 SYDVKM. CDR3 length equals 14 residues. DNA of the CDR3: TGTGCCAGCAGTCCGGGGTCGAATAATTCACCCCTCCACTTT. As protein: CASSPGSNNSPLHF.

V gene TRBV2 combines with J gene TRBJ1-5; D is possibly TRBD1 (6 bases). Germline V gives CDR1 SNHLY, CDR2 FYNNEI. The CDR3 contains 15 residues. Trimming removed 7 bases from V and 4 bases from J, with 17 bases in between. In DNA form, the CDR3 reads TGTGCCAGCACCCGGAGGCAGGGGCCAAATCAGCCCCAGCATTTT. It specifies CASTRRQGPNQPQHF.

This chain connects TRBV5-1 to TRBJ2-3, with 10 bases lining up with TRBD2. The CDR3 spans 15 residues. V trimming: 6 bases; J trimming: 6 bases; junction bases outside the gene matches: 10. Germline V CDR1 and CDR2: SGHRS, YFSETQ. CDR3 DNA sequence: TGCGCCAGCACCGCGGGGCTAGCGGGGGTGGATACGCAGTATTTT. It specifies CASTAGLAGVDTQYF.

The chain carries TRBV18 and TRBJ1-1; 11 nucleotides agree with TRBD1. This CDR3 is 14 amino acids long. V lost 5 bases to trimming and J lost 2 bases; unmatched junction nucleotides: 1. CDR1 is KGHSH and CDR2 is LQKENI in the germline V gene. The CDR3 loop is CASSGQGANTEAFF. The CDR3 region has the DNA TGTGCCAGCTCAGGACAGGGGGCTAACACTGAAGCTTTCTTT.

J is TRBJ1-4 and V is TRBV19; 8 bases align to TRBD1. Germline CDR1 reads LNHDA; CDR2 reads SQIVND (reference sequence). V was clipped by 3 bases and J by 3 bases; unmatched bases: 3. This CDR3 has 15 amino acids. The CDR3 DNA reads TGTGCCAGTAGTATCCTGACAGGGGCTAATGAAAAACTGTTTTTT. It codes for CASSILTGANEKLFF.

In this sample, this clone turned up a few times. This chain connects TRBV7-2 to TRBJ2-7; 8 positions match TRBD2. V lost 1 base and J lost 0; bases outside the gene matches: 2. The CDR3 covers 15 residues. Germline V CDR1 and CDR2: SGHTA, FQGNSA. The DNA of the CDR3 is TGTGCCAGCAGCTTAGTGCGGGGGGCCTCCTACGAGCAGTACTTC. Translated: CASSLVRGASYEQYF.

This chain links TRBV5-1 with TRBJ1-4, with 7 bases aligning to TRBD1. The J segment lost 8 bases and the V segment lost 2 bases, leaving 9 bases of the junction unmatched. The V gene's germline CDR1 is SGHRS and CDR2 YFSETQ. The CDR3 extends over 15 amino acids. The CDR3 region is CASSFQAGGQEKLFF. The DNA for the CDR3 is TGCGCCAGCAGCTTTCAGGCAGGGGGTCAGGAAAAACTGTTTTTT.

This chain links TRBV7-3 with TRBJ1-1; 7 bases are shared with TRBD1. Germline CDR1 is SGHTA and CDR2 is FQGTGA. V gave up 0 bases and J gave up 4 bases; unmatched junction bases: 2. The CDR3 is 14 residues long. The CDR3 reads CASSLTRDSTEAFF. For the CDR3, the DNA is TGTGCCAGCAGCTTAACCCGGGACAGCACTGAAGCTTTCTTT. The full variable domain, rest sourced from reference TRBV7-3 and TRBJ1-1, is GAGVSQTPSNKVTEKGKYVELRCDPISGHTALYWYRQSLGQGPEFLIYFQGTGAADDSGLPNDRFFAVRPEGSVSTLKIQRTERGDSAVYLCASSLTRDSTEAFFGQGTRLTVV.

CDR3: CASSPKTGLRLMNTEAFF. CDR3 coding DNA: TGCGCCAGCAGCCCCAAAACGGGACTCAGACTAATGAACACTGAAGCTTTCTTT. The chain carries TRBV5-1 and TRBJ1-1; a weak D match, TRBD1 (5 bases). Per germline, CDR1 SGHRS and CDR2 YFSETQ. The CDR3 length is 18 residues. Trimming took 4 bases from V and 0 from J, leaving 22 bases between them. Full variable domain (rest looked up from reference TRBV5-1 and TRBJ1-1): KAGVTQTPRYLIKTRGQQVTLSCSPISGHRSVSWYQQTPGQGLQFLFEYFSETQRNKGNFPGRFSGRQFSNSRSEMNVSTLELGDSALYLCASSPKTGLRLMNTEAFFGQGTRLTVV.

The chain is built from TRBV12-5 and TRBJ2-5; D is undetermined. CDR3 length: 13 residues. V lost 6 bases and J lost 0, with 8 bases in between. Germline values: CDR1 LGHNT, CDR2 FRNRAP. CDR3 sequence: CASGRAYQETQYF. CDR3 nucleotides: TGTGCTAGTGGAAGAGCCTACCAAGAGACCCAGTACTTC. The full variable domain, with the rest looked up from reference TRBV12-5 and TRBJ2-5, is DARVTQTPRHKVTEMGQEVTMRCQPILGHNTVFWYRQTMMQGLELLAYFRNRAPLDDSGMPKDRFSAEMPDATLATLKIQPSEPRDSAVYFCASGRAYQETQYFGPGTRLLVL.

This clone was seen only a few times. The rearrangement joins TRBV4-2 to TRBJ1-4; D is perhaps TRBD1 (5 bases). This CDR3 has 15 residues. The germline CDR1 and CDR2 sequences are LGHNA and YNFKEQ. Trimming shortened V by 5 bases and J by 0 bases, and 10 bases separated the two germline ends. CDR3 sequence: CASSVRQPTNEKLFF. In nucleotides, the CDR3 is TGTGCCAGCAGCGTACGACAGCCAACTAATGAAAAACTGTTTTTT.

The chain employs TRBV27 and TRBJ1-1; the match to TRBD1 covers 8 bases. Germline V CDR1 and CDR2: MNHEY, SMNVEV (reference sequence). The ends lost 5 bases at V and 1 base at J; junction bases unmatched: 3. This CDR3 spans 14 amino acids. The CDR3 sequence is CASSDGTGNTEAFF. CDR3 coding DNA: TGTGCCAGCAGTGACGGGACAGGGAACACTGAAGCTTTCTTT.

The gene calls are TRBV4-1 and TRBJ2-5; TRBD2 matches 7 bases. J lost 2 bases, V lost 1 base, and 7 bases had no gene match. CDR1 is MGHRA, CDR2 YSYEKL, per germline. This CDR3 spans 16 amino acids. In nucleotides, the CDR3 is TGCGCCAGCAGCCAAGCACCGGCTAGCGGACAAGAGACCCAGTACTTC. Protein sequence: CASSQAPASGQETQYF.

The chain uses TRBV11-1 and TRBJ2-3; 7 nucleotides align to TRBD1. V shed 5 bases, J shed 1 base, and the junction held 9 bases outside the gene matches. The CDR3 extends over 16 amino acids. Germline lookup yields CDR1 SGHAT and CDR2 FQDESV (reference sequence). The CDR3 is CASSPDRVPGTDTQYF. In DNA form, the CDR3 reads TGTGCCAGCAGCCCCGACAGGGTTCCTGGCACAGATACGCAGTATTTT.

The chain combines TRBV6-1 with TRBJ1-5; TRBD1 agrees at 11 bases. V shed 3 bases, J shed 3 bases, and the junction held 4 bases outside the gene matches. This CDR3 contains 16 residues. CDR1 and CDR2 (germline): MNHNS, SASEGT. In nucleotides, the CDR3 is TGTGCCAGCAGTGAGGGACAGGGGGGTATCAATCAGCCCCAGCATTTT. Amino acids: CASSEGQGGINQPQHF.